Reported below is one T cell receptor (beta chain). This entry belongs to a study of spatial heterogeneity in lung cancer. In the study overall: Detected sequences consistently included more beta-chain ones than alpha-chain ones.

This CDR3 region has 13 residues. The trim removed 6 bases at V and 2 bases at J, leaving 7 bases unmatched. Germline CDR1 reads DFQATT; CDR2 reads SNEGSKA (reference sequence). Indicated time point: blood at routine non-recurrence follow-up after resection. TCRdb analysed the 5' RACE reads with MiXCR anew, one entry per CDR3 protein. The sample lists about 100,000 distinct CDR3 sequences, approximately 20% occurring once. The clonotype was recovered from a male donor with early-stage non-small cell lung cancer. This rearrangement joins TRBV20-1 to TRBJ2-7; 7 bases line up with TRBD2. The sequencing used PBMCs, collected at follow-up. The CDR3 DNA reads as TGCAGTGCCGGGAGCGGGGAACCCTACGAGCAGTACTTC. Protein product: CSAGSGEPYEQYF.